This TCR beta chain was identified during a study of T cell responses to AZD1222 COVID-19 vaccine. Study summary: Second-dose intervals of approximately 4 or approximately 12 weeks were pooled. The study, taken as a whole, reports: Among vaccine-associated CD4 TCRs, coverage spanned spike, with dominance at 160-218 and 743-854. Donors were chiefly white British, with a greater number of females, and clonal diversity was perhaps underestimated. Nearly half of spike-specific TCRs reportedly go after variant regions that carry no mutations.

Concerning this clone: Its cognate antigen is unknown.

Libraries were prepared by immunoSEQ multiplex PCR; TCRdb keeps only in-frame clonotypes and omits some of them. The repertoire consists of approximately 260,000 clones, with approximately 93% occurring once and the leading ten covering around 0.5%. Trimming took off 4 bases at V and 9 bases at J, with 16 bases between the two ends. The CDR3 is 14 residues long. CDR1 is SGHTA and CDR2 is FQGNSA in the germline V gene. V and J are TRBV7-2 and TRBJ2-1; tentatively, D is TRBD1 or TRBD2 (5 bases each). The sequence derives from an adult in good health. Sequencing used peripheral blood, obtained on day 0 of AZD1222 vaccination. The CDR3 nucleotides are TGTGCCAGCAGCTACGGGACCCTAACCAGTGAGCAGTTCTTC. It is translated as CASSYGTLTSEQFF.